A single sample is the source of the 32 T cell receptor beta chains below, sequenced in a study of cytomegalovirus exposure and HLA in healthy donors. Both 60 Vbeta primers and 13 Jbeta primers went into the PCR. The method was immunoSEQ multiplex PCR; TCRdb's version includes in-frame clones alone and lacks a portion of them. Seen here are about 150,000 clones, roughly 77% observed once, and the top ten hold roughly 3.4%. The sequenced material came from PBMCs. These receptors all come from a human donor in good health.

CDR3 loop: CASSFEGQGNGYTF. Here the CDR3 DNA reads TGCGCCAGCAGCTTTGAGGGACAGGGAAATGGCTACACCTTC. This chain joins TRBV5-1 and TRBJ1-2; 9 bases are a match to TRBD1. The CDR3 consists of 14 residues. Unmatched junction bases numbered 5, after V lost 2 bases and J lost 6 bases. Germline assignment: CDR1 SGHRS and CDR2 YFSETQ. The complete variable domain, with remaining parts taken from reference TRBV5-1 and TRBJ1-2, reads KAGVTQTPRYLIKTRGQQVTLSCSPISGHRSVSWYQQTPGQGLQFLFEYFSETQRNKGNFPGRFSGRQFSNSRSEMNVSTLELGDSALYLCASSFEGQGNGYTFGSGTRLTVV.

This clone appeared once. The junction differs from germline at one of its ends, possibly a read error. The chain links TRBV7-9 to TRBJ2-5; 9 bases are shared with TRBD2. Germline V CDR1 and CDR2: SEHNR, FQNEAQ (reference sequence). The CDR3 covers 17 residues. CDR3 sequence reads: CSSGAGTSSRGVETQYF. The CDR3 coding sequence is TGTTCCAGCGGAGCCGGGACTAGCTCTCGGGGGGTGGAGACCCAGTACTTC.

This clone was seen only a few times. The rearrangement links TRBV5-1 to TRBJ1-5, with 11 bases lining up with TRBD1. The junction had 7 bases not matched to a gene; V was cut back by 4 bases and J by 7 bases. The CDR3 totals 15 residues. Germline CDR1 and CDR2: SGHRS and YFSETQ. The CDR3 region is CASSLGQGAGQPQHF. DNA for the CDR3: TGCGCCAGCAGCCTAGGACAGGGGGCAGGGCAGCCCCAGCATTTT.

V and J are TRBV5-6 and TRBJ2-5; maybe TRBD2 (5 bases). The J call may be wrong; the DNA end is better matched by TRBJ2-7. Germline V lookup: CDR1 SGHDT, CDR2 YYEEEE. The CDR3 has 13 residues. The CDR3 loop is CASTRGSGYEQYF. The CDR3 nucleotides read TGTGCCAGCACCAGAGGAAGCGGCTACGAGCAGTACTTC.

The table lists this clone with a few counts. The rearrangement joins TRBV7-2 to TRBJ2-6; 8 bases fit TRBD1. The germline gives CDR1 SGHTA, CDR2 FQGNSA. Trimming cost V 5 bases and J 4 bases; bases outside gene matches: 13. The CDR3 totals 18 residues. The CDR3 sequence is CASSRTGTGSRGANVLTF. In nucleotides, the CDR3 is TGTGCCAGCAGCCGAACCGGGACAGGCTCAAGAGGGGCCAACGTCCTGACTTTC.

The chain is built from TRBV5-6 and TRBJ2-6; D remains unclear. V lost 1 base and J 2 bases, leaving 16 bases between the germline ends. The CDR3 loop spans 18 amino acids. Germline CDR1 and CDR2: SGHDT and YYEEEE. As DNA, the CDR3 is TGTGCCAGCAGCTTGATAAGTCTGGCGGCAGCTGGGGCCAACGTCCTGACTTTC. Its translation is CASSLISLAAAGANVLTF.

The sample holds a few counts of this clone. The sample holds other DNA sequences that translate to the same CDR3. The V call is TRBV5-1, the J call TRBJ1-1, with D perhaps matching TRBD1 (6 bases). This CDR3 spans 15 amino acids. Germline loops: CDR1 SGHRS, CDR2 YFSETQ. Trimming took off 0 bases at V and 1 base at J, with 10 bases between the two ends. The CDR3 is CASSLGGTTNTEAFF. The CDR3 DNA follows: TGCGCCAGCAGCTTGGGTGGGACAACGAACACTGAAGCTTTCTTT.

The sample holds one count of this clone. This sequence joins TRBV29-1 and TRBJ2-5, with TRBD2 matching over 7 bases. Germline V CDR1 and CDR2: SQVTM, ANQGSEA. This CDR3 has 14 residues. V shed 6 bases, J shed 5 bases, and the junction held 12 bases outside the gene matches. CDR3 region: CSVNSGVPGETQYF. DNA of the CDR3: TGCAGCGTGAACAGCGGGGTACCGGGGGAGACCCAGTACTTC.

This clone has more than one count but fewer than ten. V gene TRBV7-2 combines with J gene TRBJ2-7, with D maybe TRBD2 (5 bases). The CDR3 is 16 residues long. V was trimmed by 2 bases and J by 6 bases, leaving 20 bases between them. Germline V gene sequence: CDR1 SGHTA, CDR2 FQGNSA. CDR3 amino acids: CASSLYPGPSPSEQYF. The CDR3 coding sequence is TGTGCCAGCAGCTTATACCCCGGGCCTAGCCCGTCCGAGCAGTACTTC.

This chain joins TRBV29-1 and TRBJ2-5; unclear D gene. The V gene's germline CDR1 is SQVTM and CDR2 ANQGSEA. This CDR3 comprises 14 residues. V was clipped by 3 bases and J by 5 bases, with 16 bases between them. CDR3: CSVEVQSYYETQYF. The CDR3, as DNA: TGCAGCGTTGAGGTTCAAAGCTACTACGAGACCCAGTACTTC. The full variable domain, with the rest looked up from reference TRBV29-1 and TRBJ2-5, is SAVISQKPSRDICQRGTSLTIQCQVDSQVTMMFWYRQQPGQSLTLIATANQGSEATYESGFVIDKFPISRPNLTFSTLTVSNMSPEDSSIYLCSVEVQSYYETQYFGPGTRLLVL.

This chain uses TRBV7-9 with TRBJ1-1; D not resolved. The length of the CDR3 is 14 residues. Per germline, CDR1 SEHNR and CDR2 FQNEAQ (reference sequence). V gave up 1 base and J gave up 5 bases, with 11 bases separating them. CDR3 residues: CASSLGGVGTEAFF. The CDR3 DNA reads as TGTGCCAGCAGCTTAGGGGGAGTGGGAACTGAAGCTTTCTTT.

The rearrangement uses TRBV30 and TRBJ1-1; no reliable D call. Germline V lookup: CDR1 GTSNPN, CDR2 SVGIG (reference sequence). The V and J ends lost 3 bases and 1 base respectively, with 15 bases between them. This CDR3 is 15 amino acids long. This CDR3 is CAWSHLTPGNTEAFF. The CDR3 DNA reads TGTGCCTGGAGCCACCTTACACCGGGGAACACTGAAGCTTTCTTT.

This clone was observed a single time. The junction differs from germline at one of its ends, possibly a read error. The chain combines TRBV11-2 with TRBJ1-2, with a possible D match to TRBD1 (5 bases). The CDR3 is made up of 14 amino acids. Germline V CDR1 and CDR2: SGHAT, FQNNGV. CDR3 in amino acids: CASSLPQGFGGYPF. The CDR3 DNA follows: TGTGCCAGCAGCTTACCCCAGGGTTTCGGTGGCTACCCCTTC.

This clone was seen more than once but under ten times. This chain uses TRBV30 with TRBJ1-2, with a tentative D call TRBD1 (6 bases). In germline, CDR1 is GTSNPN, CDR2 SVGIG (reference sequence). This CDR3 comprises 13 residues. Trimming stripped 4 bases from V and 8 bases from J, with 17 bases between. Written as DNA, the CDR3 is TGTGCCTGGACCACAGGGTACCATAGGGGCTACACCTTC. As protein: CAWTTGYHRGYTF.

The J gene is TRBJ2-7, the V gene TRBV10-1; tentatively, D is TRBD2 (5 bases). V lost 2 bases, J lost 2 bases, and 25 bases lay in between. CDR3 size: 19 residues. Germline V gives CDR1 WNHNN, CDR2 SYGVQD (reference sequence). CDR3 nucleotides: TGCGCCAGCAGTGAGGGCGAGGGCAAAGGTAGCTTACCGCCCTACGAGCAGTACTTC. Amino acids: CASSEGEGKGSLPPYEQYF.

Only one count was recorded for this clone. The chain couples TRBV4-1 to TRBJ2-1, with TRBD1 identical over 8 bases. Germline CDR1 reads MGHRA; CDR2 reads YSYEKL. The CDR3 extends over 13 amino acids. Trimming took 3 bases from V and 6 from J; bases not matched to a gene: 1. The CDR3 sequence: CASSHTGGNEQFF. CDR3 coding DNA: TGCGCCAGCAGCCATACAGGGGGCAATGAGCAGTTCTTC.

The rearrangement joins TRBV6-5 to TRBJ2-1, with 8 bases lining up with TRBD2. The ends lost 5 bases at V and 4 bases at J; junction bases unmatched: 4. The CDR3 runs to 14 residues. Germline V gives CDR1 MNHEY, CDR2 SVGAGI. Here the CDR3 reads CASSPGGTYNEQFF. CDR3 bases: TGTGCCAGCAGTCCGGGAGGGACATACAATGAGCAGTTCTTC.

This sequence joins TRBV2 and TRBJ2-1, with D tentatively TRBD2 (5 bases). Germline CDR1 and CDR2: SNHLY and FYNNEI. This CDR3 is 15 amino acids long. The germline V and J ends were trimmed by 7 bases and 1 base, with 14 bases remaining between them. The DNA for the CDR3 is TGTGCCAGCACGCCACTAGTTCAATCCTACAATGAGCAGTTCTTC. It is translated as CASTPLVQSYNEQFF. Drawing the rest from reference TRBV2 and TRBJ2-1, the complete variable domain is EPEVTQTPSHQVTQMGQEVILRCVPISNHLYFYWYRQILGQKVEFLVSFYNNEISEKSEIFDDQFSVERPDGSNFTLKIRSTKLEDSAMYFCASTPLVQSYNEQFFGPGTRLTVL.

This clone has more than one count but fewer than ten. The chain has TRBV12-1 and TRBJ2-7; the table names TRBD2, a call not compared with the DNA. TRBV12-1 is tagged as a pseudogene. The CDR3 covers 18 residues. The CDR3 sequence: CASSFAPELAGGLYEQYF. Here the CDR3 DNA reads TGTGCCAGCAGCTTTGCGCCTGAACTAGCGGGCGGACTCTACGAGCAGTACTTC.

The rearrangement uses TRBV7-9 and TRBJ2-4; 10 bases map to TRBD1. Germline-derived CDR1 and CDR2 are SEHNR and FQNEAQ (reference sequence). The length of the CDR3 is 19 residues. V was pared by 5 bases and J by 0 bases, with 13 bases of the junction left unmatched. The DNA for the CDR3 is TGTGCCAGCAGCCCGTTGGGACAGGGGACAAATTTAGCCAAAAACATTCAGTACTTC. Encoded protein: CASSPLGQGTNLAKNIQYF.

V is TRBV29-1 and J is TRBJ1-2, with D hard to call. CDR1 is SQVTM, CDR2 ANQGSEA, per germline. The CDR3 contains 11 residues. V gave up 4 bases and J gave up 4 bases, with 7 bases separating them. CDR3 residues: CSVGYSYGYTF. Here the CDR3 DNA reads TGCAGCGTTGGGTATAGCTATGGCTACACCTTC.

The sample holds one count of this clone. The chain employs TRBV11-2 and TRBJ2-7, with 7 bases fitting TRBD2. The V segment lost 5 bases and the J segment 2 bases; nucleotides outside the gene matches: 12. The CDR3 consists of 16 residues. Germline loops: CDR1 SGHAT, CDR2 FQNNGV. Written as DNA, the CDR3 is TGTGCCAGCAGCGCCCGTTGGGCAGCGGGAACCTACGAGCAGTACTTC. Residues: CASSARWAAGTYEQYF.

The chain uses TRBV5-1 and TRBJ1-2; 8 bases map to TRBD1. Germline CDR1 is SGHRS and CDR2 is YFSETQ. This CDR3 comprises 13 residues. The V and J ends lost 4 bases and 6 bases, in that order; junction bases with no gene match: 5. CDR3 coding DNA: TGCGCCAGCAGCCCCGGACAGGGTGATGGCTACACCTTC. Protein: CASSPGQGDGYTF. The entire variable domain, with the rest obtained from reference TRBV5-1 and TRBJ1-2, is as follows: KAGVTQTPRYLIKTRGQQVTLSCSPISGHRSVSWYQQTPGQGLQFLFEYFSETQRNKGNFPGRFSGRQFSNSRSEMNVSTLELGDSALYLCASSPGQGDGYTFGSGTRLTVV.

The CDR3 bases are TGTGCCAGCTCACCCGGGACAGGGGGCTCCTACGAGCAGTACTTC. Protein product: CASSPGTGGSYEQYF. V gene TRBV18 combines with J gene TRBJ2-7; TRBD1 agrees at 11 bases. Germline V gene sequence: CDR1 KGHSH, CDR2 LQKENI. CDR3 length: 15 residues. V trimming: 3 bases; J trimming: 0 bases; junction bases outside the gene matches: 1. The variable domain in full, with the rest retrieved from reference TRBV18 and TRBJ2-7, is NAGVMQNPRHLVRRRGQEARLRCSPMKGHSHVYWYRQLPEEGLKFMVYLQKENIIDESGMPKERFSAEFPKEGPSILRIQQVVRGDSAAYFCASSPGTGGSYEQYFGPGTRLTVT.

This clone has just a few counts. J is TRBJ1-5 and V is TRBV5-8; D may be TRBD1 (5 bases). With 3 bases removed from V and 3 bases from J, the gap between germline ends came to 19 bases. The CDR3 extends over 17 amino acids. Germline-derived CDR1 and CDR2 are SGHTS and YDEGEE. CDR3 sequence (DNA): TGTGCCAGCAGCTCCGTGTTGGGGGGAAATATCAATCAGCCCCAGCATTTT. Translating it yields CASSSVLGGNINQPQHF.

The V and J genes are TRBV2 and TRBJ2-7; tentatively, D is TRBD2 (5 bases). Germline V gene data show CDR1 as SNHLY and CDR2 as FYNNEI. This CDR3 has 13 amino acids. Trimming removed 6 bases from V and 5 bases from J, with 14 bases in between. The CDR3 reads CASSVESGDEQYF. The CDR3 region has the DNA TGTGCCAGCAGCGTCGAATCCGGGGACGAGCAGTACTTC.

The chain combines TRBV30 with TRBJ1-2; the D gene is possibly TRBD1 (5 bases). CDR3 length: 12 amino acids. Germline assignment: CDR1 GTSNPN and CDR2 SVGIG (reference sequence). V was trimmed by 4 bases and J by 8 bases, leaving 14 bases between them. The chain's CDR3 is CAWIQGVGGYTF. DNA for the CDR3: TGTGCCTGGATCCAAGGGGTGGGAGGCTACACCTTC.

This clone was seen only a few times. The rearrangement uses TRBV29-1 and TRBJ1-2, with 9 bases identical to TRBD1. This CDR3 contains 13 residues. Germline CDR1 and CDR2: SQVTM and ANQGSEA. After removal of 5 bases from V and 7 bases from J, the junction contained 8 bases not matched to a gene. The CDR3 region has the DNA TGCAGCGTTAGAGAGACAGGGGGGACTGGCTACACCTTC. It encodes CSVRETGGTGYTF.

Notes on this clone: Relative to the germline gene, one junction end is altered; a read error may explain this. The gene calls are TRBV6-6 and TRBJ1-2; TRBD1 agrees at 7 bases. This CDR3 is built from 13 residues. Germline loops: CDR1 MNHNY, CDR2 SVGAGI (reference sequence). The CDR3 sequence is CASSLQGNYGYPF. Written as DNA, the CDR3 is TGTGCCAGCAGCTTACAGGGGAACTATGGCTACCCCTTC.

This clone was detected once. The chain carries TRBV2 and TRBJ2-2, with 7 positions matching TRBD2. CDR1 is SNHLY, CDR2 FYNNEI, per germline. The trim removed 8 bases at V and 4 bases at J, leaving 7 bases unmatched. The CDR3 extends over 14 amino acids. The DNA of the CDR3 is TGTGCCAGCTCTAGCGGAAGGGTCACCGGGGAGCTGTTTTTT. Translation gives CASSSGRVTGELFF.

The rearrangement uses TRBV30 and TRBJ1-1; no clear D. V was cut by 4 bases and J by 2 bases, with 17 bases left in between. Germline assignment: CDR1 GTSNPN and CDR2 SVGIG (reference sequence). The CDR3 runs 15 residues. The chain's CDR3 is CAWTTLQEGNTEAFF. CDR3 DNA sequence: TGTGCCTGGACTACGCTGCAGGAAGGAAACACTGAAGCTTTCTTT.

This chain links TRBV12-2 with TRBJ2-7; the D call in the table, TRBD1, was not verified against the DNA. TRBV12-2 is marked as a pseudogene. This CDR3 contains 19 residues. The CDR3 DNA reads TGTGCAAGTCGCTTCAAGCCCCGGGTAGGCCAAGGGGAAACCTACGAGCAGTACTTC. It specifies CASRFKPRVGQGETYEQYF.